This T cell receptor beta chain appears in the sequencing data of a study of cytomegalovirus exposure and HLA in healthy donors. Study-wide findings and caveats: A list of around 160 TCR beta chains associated with cytomegalovirus was given. Researchers reported from a later analysis that most CMV-associated TCR beta chains appeared HLA-restricted. Analysis was performed later, and it showed HLA-associated TCR beta chains to be more clonally expanded than equally common others. Reportedly, diagnosis of cytomegalovirus status by the classifier showed high specificity and sensitivity.

This clone was seen a single time. Antigen: not known. The PCR contained 60 Vbeta and 13 Jbeta primers. Assay used: immunoSEQ multiplex PCR; TCRdb lists only in-frame clones, some missing. The sample lists about 67,000 clones, 65% to 70% occurring once. Germline CDR1 is MNHNS and CDR2 is SASEGT. This CDR3 has 16 amino acids. The V end was cut by 0 bases, the J end by 8 bases, with 19 bases between. The chain has TRBV6-1 and TRBJ1-2, with a possible D match to TRBD1 (5 bases). This clonotype was sampled from a woman in her thirties in good health and CMV-seronegative. Material for sequencing was PBMCs. As DNA, the CDR3 is TGTGCCAGCAGTGAAGCGCCCAGGGAGGTCATACTAGGCTACACCTTC. Translated, it gives CASSEAPREVILGYTF.